This TCR beta chain emerged from a study of T cells in Graves' hyperthyroidism and ophthalmopathy. This clonotype was detected many times. Its antigen is unidentified. The CDR3 is 15 residues long. The V gene end was trimmed by 0 bases and the J gene end by 6 bases; junction bases not matched to a gene: 10. Looked up from germline, CDR1 is DFQATT and CDR2 is SNEGSKA (reference sequence). Amplification targeted TCR beta CDR3 regions from RNA transcripts. The HTBI primer set drove a first-round RT-PCR of the TCR CDR3. TCRdb recomputed calls from the multiplex PCR reads with MiXCR, one row per CDR3 protein. The data show about 400,000 distinct CDR3 sequences, 15% to 19% seen once. Study-wide results and limits: The blood repertoire included most of the expanded thyroid clonotypes above 0.001.

The source of this sequence is a woman aged 18 to 35 with Graves' hyperthyroidism. The sequenced material came from blood. V usage is TRBV20-1 and J usage is TRBJ2-7; 8 bases fit TRBD1. CDR3 loop: CSARDDRGRMSEQYF. Here the CDR3 DNA reads TGCAGTGCTAGAGACGACAGGGGCCGGATGAGCGAGCAGTACTTC.